These 18 T cell receptor beta chains were sequenced from one sample in a study of T cell responses to AZD1222 COVID-19 vaccine (dated by TCRdb to 2020 to 2023). The method behind the library was the immunoSEQ multiplex PCR assay. TCRdb limited this immuneACCESS table to in-frame rearrangements with V and J called. A share of clones is missing; checked studies link under half to unresolved V genes, and the rest is unexplained. For this sample there are about 92,000 clones; roughly nine tenths appear just once. The ten largest clones take up 1.5% to 2% of the sample. The time point label, as the study defines it: baseline before first vaccination. Sequencing was performed on peripheral blood, taken on day 0 of AZD1222 vaccination. The receptor source for this set is an adult in good health.

V gene TRBV7-3 combines with J gene TRBJ2-2; 8 bases match TRBD2. The V segment lost 5 bases and the J segment 3 bases; nucleotides outside the gene matches: 11. CDR3 length equals 17 residues. The V gene's germline CDR1 is SGHTA and CDR2 FQGTGA. Here the CDR3 reads CASSPGGAGVYTGELFF. The CDR3 region has the DNA TGTGCCAGCAGCCCCGGCGGAGCGGGGGTGTACACCGGGGAGCTGTTTTTT. The whole variable domain, remainder taken from reference TRBV7-3 and TRBJ2-2, is GAGVSQTPSNKVTEKGKYVELRCDPISGHTALYWYRQSLGQGPEFLIYFQGTGAADDSGLPNDRFFAVRPEGSVSTLKIQRTERGDSAVYLCASSPGGAGVYTGELFFGEGSRLTVL.

This clone was seen only once. The chain links TRBV7-9 to TRBJ1-2; 8 positions match TRBD1. The trim removed 1 base at V and 4 bases at J, leaving 2 bases unmatched. From germline, CDR1 is SEHNR and CDR2 FQNEAQ (reference sequence). This CDR3 spans 14 amino acids. DNA for the CDR3: TGTGCCAGCAGCTTAGTCGGACAGGGCTATGGCTACACCTTC. It translates to CASSLVGQGYGYTF.

V is TRBV4-1 and J is TRBJ1-1; 7 bases align to TRBD1. Germline CDR1 is MGHRA and CDR2 is YSYEKL. This CDR3 spans 14 amino acids. The V gene end was trimmed by 4 bases and the J gene end by 6 bases; junction bases not matched to a gene: 8. The CDR3 spells CASSRDRALPEAFF. In DNA, the CDR3 is TGCGCCAGCAGCCGAGACAGGGCGCTTCCTGAAGCTTTCTTT.

The chain has TRBV28 and TRBJ1-2, with TRBD1 as a possible D gene (5 bases). CDR1 and CDR2 (germline): MDHEN, SYDVKM. The CDR3 runs to 18 residues. Trimming pared 5 bases from V and 5 bases from J, leaving 27 bases between. For the CDR3, the DNA is TGTGCCAGCAGTAAACCGGGACCCACTAGGAGGGGAATTTATGGCTACACCTTC. It yields the protein CASSKPGPTRRGIYGYTF.

The chain recombines TRBV7-9 with TRBJ2-1; TRBD2 matches 11 bases. The CDR3 consists of 14 residues. The V and J ends lost 4 bases and 8 bases, in that order; junction bases with no gene match: 4. Per the germline V gene, CDR1 is SEHNR and CDR2 is FQNEAQ (reference sequence). The CDR3 region is CASSSGLAVHEQFF. The CDR3 DNA is TGTGCCAGCAGCTCGGGACTAGCGGTACATGAGCAGTTCTTC.

The rearrangement joins TRBV19 to TRBJ1-6; 7 bases are shared with TRBD1. V dropped 2 bases and J dropped 7; count of bases not matched to a gene: 5. Germline values: CDR1 LNHDA, CDR2 SQIVND (reference sequence). This CDR3 has 15 residues. The CDR3 sequence: CASSIPGTENSPLHF. CDR3 nucleotides: TGTGCCAGTAGTATACCCGGGACAGAGAATTCACCCCTCCACTTT.

The V call is TRBV2, the J call TRBJ2-3; D ambiguous. Germline CDR1 is SNHLY and CDR2 is FYNNEI. The CDR3 loop spans 12 amino acids. V lost 6 bases and J 4 bases, leaving 8 bases between the germline ends. CDR3 sequence: CASRNRADTQYF. CDR3 sequence (DNA): TGTGCCAGCAGGAACAGAGCAGATACGCAGTATTTT.

The chain uses TRBV19 and TRBJ1-4; D unclear. CDR3 size: 15 residues. CDR1 and CDR2 (germline): LNHDA, SQIVND (reference sequence). The V gene lost 3 bases and the J gene lost 4 bases, with 12 bases spanning the gap. The CDR3 coding sequence is TGTGCCAGTAGTATTGCAGGAGGTGTTAATGAAAAACTGTTTTTT. It is translated as CASSIAGGVNEKLFF.

V is TRBV30 and J is TRBJ1-5, with 8 bases aligning to TRBD1. J was trimmed by 4 bases and V by 1 base; bases with no gene match: 3. Per the germline V gene, CDR1 is GTSNPN and CDR2 is SVGIG (reference sequence). CDR3 length equals 14 residues. Here the CDR3 reads CAWSGGQENQPQHF. The CDR3 region has the DNA TGTGCCTGGAGTGGGGGACAGGAGAATCAGCCCCAGCATTTT.

This clone occurred once. J is TRBJ2-1 and V is TRBV4-2; 11 nucleotides agree with TRBD2. CDR1 is LGHNA, CDR2 YNFKEQ, per germline. This CDR3 comprises 19 residues. Losses at the gene ends were 7 bases for V and 0 bases for J; bases not matched to a gene: 14. CDR3 amino acids: CASIRSLAGEPSSYNEQFF. CDR3 in DNA: TGTGCCAGCATCCGATCACTAGCGGGGGAACCAAGCTCCTACAATGAGCAGTTCTTC.

The rearrangement joins TRBV4-1 to TRBJ2-1; 7 nucleotides align to TRBD2. The V and J ends lost 0 bases and 2 bases, in that order; junction bases with no gene match: 7. The length of the CDR3 is 17 residues. Germline assignment: CDR1 MGHRA and CDR2 YSYEKL. CDR3 nucleotides: TGCGCCAGCAGCCAAGATCCCGGGGGGATTACCTACAATGAGCAGTTCTTC. Encoded protein: CASSQDPGGITYNEQFF.

This chain connects TRBV28 to TRBJ2-5; D may be TRBD1 (5 bases). Germline V gene data show CDR1 as MDHEN and CDR2 as SYDVKM. This CDR3 has 14 residues. Trimming stripped 6 bases from V and 5 bases from J, with 16 bases between. For the CDR3, the DNA is TGTGCCAGCAGCCCCCAGGGTTACGGGGAGACCCAGTACTTC. Residues: CASSPQGYGETQYF.

V is TRBV5-4 and J is TRBJ1-2; 10 nucleotides align to TRBD1. CDR3 length: 13 residues. The J segment lost 8 bases and the V segment lost 4 bases, leaving 5 bases of the junction unmatched. Germline-derived CDR1 and CDR2 are SGHNT and YYREEE (reference sequence). The CDR3 DNA follows: TGTGCCAGCAGCGCTGACAGGGGGCGGGGCTACACCTTC. It yields the protein CASSADRGRGYTF.

This chain uses TRBV6-5 with TRBJ2-5; D perhaps matches TRBD1 (5 bases). The V end was cut by 4 bases, the J end by 1 base, with 13 bases between. This CDR3 has 15 residues. CDR1 is MNHEY and CDR2 is SVGAGI in the germline V gene. This CDR3 reads CASSSDRPAQETQYF. The CDR3 DNA reads as TGTGCCAGCAGTTCTGACAGACCTGCCCAAGAGACCCAGTACTTC.

The CDR3 DNA is TGTGCCAGCAGCCCAGCACCTGGAAACACCATATATTTT. Encoded protein: CASSPAPGNTIYF. The chain couples TRBV3-1 (or the pseudogene TRBV3-2) to TRBJ1-3; the D is unclear. The CDR3 contains 13 residues. Germline V lookup: CDR1 LGHDT, CDR2 YNNKEL (reference sequence). V lost 4 bases, J lost 2 bases, and 6 bases lay in between.

V gene TRBV5-1 combines with J gene TRBJ1-6; D gene unclear. Trimming took 0 bases from V and 10 from J, leaving 11 bases between them. The germline V gene encodes CDR1 SGHRS and CDR2 YFSETQ. The CDR3 consists of 14 residues. The CDR3 DNA reads as TGCGCCAGCAGCTTGGCCGGGGTGGGCTCACCCCTCCACTTT. Its translation: CASSLAGVGSPLHF.

The J gene is TRBJ2-7, the V gene TRBV6-5; TRBD1 might be the D (5 bases). Germline V gives CDR1 MNHEY, CDR2 SVGAGI. CDR3 length: 15 amino acids. The V and J ends lost 6 bases and 5 bases respectively, with 20 bases between them. In DNA, the CDR3 is TGTGCCAGCAGAACCTCAGATCCAGGGTTCCACGAGCAGTACTTC. It codes for CASRTSDPGFHEQYF.

V gene TRBV4-3 combines with J gene TRBJ1-1, with D tentatively TRBD1 (6 bases). CDR1 and CDR2 (germline): LGHNA, YSLEER. V lost 1 base, J lost 0 bases, and 12 bases lay in between. The CDR3 covers 16 residues. The CDR3: CASSQVLAGVNTEAFF. DNA for the CDR3: TGCGCCAGCAGCCAAGTTCTGGCAGGGGTGAACACTGAAGCTTTCTTT.